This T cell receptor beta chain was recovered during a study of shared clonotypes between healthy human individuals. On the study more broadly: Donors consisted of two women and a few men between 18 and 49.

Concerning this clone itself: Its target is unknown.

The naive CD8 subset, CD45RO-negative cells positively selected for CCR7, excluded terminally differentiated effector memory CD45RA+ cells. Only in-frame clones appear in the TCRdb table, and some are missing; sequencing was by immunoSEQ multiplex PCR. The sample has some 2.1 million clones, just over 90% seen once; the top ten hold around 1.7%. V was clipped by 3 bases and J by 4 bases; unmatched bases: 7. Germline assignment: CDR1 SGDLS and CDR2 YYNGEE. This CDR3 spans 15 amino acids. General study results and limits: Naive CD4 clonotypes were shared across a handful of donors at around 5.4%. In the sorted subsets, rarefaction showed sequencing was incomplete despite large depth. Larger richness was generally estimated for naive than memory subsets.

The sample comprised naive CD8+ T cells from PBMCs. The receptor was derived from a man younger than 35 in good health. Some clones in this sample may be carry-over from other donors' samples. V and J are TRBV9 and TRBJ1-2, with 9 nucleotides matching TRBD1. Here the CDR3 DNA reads TGTGCCAGCAGCGGCGGGACAGGGATATTCTATGGCTACACCTTC. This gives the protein CASSGGTGIFYGYTF.